The entry below gives a single T cell receptor beta chain sequence along with its context. Antigen unknown. By 5'RACE template switching, TCR cDNA was produced, with a universal primer site and UMIs added in the process. Each CDR3 protein gets one entry after TCRdb re-called the 5' RACE reads with MiXCR. The sample holds hundreds of thousands of distinct CDR3 sequences, roughly 14% seen once. This specimen belongs to a study of T cells after yellow fever vaccination. Study-level information: Low-cell-number fractions were prepared with SMART-Seq v4 Ultra Low Input.

From germline, CDR1 is DFQATT and CDR2 SNEGSKA (reference sequence). The CDR3 runs to 15 residues. Trimming took 1 base from V and 3 from J, leaving 15 bases between them. The study, taken as a whole, reports: FACS-sorted repertoires might harbor abundant contaminating clonotypes from the bulk population. Most clones from primary vaccination were detected again post-booster (about 95% CD4, 88% CD8).

This TCR was sampled from a man aged 25-45 years who received the YFV17D yellow fever vaccine. Sequenced here: PBMCs, sampled on the day of the yellow fever booster vaccination. V is TRBV20-1 and J is TRBJ1-1; no clear D gene. The CDR3 nucleotides are TGCAGTGCTAGAGCCCCTACAGAGATAGACACTGAAGCTTTCTTT. As protein: CSARAPTEIDTEAFF.